Presented here are 19 T cell receptor beta chains from one specimen sequenced in a study of T cells in narcolepsy. Measured with immunoSEQ multiplex PCR; TCRdb has only the in-frame clones, and not every one. The sample has some 25,000 clones, roughly four fifths seen once; the top ten hold roughly 0.7%. The sample comprised CD45RA- memory CD4+ T cells from PBMCs. These receptors all stem from a human donor with narcolepsy.

The chain carries TRBV11-2 and TRBJ1-2; D possibly corresponds to TRBD1 (5 bases). Germline assignment: CDR1 SGHAT and CDR2 FQNNGV. The CDR3 length is 13 residues. V was pared by 4 bases and J by 7 bases, with 13 bases between. CDR3 amino acids: CASSSEGSGGYTF. The CDR3 DNA follows: TGTGCCAGCAGCTCCGAGGGGTCTGGTGGCTACACCTTC.

This clone was counted a single time. The CDR3 loop is CASSVAGQGANEQYF. CDR3 nucleotides: TGTGCCAGCAGCGTAGCGGGACAGGGGGCTAACGAGCAGTACTTC. The chain recombines TRBV9 with TRBJ2-5; 12 nucleotides match TRBD1. The J call may not be correct, given that the DNA end is closer to TRBJ2-7. The germline gives CDR1 SGDLS, CDR2 YYNGEE. The CDR3 is 15 residues long.

The chain combines TRBV10-3 with TRBJ1-6; D gene unclear. Trimming left V 2 bases short and J 5 bases short, with 7 bases between. This CDR3 region has 14 residues. The germline gives CDR1 ENHRY, CDR2 SYGVKD. CDR3 nucleotides: TGTGCCATCAGTGAGCGAACCAATAATTCACCCCTCCACTTT. Its translation: CAISERTNNSPLHF.

The rearrangement joins TRBV10-3 to TRBJ1-2; 9 nucleotides align to TRBD1. Trimming at V came to 5 bases and at J to 3 bases, leaving 4 bases not matched to a gene. Germline assignment: CDR1 ENHRY and CDR2 SYGVKD. The length of the CDR3 is 14 residues. The CDR3 DNA reads TGTGCCATCAGTACAGGGGGCATGGACTATGGCTACACCTTC. It yields the protein CAISTGGMDYGYTF.

The chain is built from TRBV19 and TRBJ1-6; D ambiguous. The CDR3 sequence is 16 residues long. V was shortened by 3 bases and J by 7 bases, with 16 bases between the two germline ends. From germline, CDR1 is LNHDA and CDR2 SQIVND (reference sequence). The CDR3 region has the DNA TGTGCCAGTAGTATCCCGCGGTTAGCATCCAATTCACCCCTCCACTTT. It translates to CASSIPRLASNSPLHF.

The chain couples TRBV28 to TRBJ2-3, with 12 bases aligning to TRBD2. CDR1 is MDHEN and CDR2 is SYDVKM in the germline V gene. The CDR3 runs 14 residues. V trimming: 6 bases; J trimming: 3 bases; junction bases outside the gene matches: 1. The CDR3 bases are TGTGCCAGCAGCACTAGCGGGAGGACAGATACGCAGTATTTT. This codes for CASSTSGRTDTQYF.

The chain is built from TRBV7-9 and TRBJ2-7, with 7 bases aligning to TRBD2. J was trimmed by 4 bases and V by 6 bases; bases with no gene match: 9. This CDR3 has 14 residues. CDR1 and CDR2 from the germline V gene are SEHNR and FQNEAQ (reference sequence). The CDR3 sequence: CASRRGGRGYEQYF. The DNA for the CDR3 is TGTGCCAGCAGGAGGGGAGGGAGAGGATACGAGCAGTACTTC.

The gene calls are TRBV19 and TRBJ2-5, with 12 bases that match TRBD1. V shed 7 bases and J 7 bases; nucleotides not matched to a gene: 10. From germline, CDR1 is LNHDA and CDR2 SQIVND (reference sequence). The CDR3 consists of 15 residues. CDR3 in DNA: TGTGCCAGTATTTCCGGGACAGGGGGCGTCGGGACCCAGTACTTC. Its protein is CASISGTGGVGTQYF.

The count of this clone is one. The chain is built from TRBV5-1 and TRBJ1-2, with TRBD1 matching 7 bases. From germline, CDR1 is SGHRS and CDR2 YFSETQ. Trimming at V came to 4 bases and at J to 5 bases, leaving 17 bases not matched to a gene. CDR3 length: 17 amino acids. The DNA of the CDR3 is TGCGCCAGCAGCCCGGGGCCCAAGACAGGGTTTTTATATGGCTACACCTTC. Amino acid sequence: CASSPGPKTGFLYGYTF. The full variable domain, rest sourced from reference TRBV5-1 and TRBJ1-2, is KAGVTQTPRYLIKTRGQQVTLSCSPISGHRSVSWYQQTPGQGLQFLFEYFSETQRNKGNFPGRFSGRQFSNSRSEMNVSTLELGDSALYLCASSPGPKTGFLYGYTFGSGTRLTVV.

The chain uses TRBV19 and TRBJ2-1; 7 nucleotides agree with TRBD2. CDR3 size: 16 residues. Germline loops: CDR1 LNHDA, CDR2 SQIVND (reference sequence). V shed 5 bases, J shed 0 bases, and the junction held 7 bases outside the gene matches. The CDR3 region is CASSGAGGSSYNEQFF. In DNA, the CDR3 is TGTGCCAGTAGTGGGGCGGGCGGGAGCTCCTACAATGAGCAGTTCTTC.

In this sample, this clone turned up once. The V call is TRBV11-2, the J call TRBJ2-7, with D maybe TRBD2 (7 bases). Germline V gene sequence: CDR1 SGHAT, CDR2 FQNNGV. The length of the CDR3 is 13 residues. Trimming shortened V by 8 bases and J by 2 bases, and 13 bases separated the two germline ends. CDR3 sequence reads: CASAPGGPYEQYF. In nucleotides, the CDR3 is TGTGCCAGCGCGCCGGGGGGCCCCTACGAGCAGTACTTC.

This clone is a singleton in its sample. Here the CDR3 reads CASSGTDTSGVTQYF. The CDR3 nucleotides are TGTGCCAGCAGTGGGACTGACACCTCGGGGGTGACCCAGTACTTC. This chain joins TRBV6-1 and TRBJ2-5; a weak D match, TRBD2 (6 bases). This CDR3 has 15 residues. CDR1 is MNHNS and CDR2 is SASEGT in the germline V gene. Deletions cut 4 bases from V and 7 bases from J, with 19 bases between.

This sequence joins TRBV5-6 and TRBJ2-5, with TRBD1 matching over 9 bases. CDR3 length equals 13 residues. Germline assignment: CDR1 SGHDT and CDR2 YYEEEE. The V segment lost 4 bases and the J segment 4 bases; nucleotides outside the gene matches: 2. The CDR3: CASSPTGGETQYF. The CDR3, as DNA: TGTGCCAGCAGCCCGACAGGGGGAGAGACCCAGTACTTC. Supplemented by reference TRBV5-6 and TRBJ2-5, the full variable domain reads DAGVTQSPTHLIKTRGQQVTLRCSPKSGHDTVSWYQQALGQGPQFIFQYYEEEERQRGNFPDRFSGHQFPNYSSELNVNALLLGDSALYLCASSPTGGETQYFGPGTRLLVL.

The chain has TRBV2 and TRBJ1-2, with D hard to call. V was clipped by 8 bases and J by 8 bases, with 18 bases between them. Germline V gene sequence: CDR1 SNHLY, CDR2 FYNNEI. The CDR3 runs 13 residues. The CDR3 DNA reads TGTGCCAGCGCCTATATGTCCGATGACGGCTACACCTTC. It specifies CASAYMSDDGYTF.

This sequence joins TRBV4-3 and TRBJ1-2; D is ambiguous. The germline V gene has CDR1 LGHNA and CDR2 YSLEER. V lost 0 bases to trimming and J lost 3 bases, with 5 bases between them. The CDR3 extends over 13 amino acids. CDR3 residues: CASSQDTDYGYTF. The DNA for the CDR3 is TGCGCCAGCAGCCAAGATACAGACTATGGCTACACCTTC.

This clone was picked up one time. The CDR3 region has the DNA TGTGCCAGCAGGGATGCCGGGACAGCTAATGAAAAACTGTTTTTT. Protein sequence: CASRDAGTANEKLFF. The chain recombines TRBV11-2 with TRBJ1-4; TRBD1 aligns across 7 bases. The CDR3 contains 15 residues. Germline values: CDR1 SGHAT, CDR2 FQNNGV. The junction had 7 bases not matched to a gene; V was cut back by 6 bases and J by 3 bases. The full variable domain, rest sourced from reference TRBV11-2 and TRBJ1-4, is EAGVAQSPRYKIIEKRQSVAFWCNPISGHATLYWYQQILGQGPKLLIQFQNNGVVDDSQLPKDRFSAERLKGVDSTLKIQPAKLEDSAVYLCASRDAGTANEKLFFGSGTQLSVL.

The genes are TRBV25-1 and TRBJ1-2; possibly TRBD1 for D (5 bases). V was cut by 7 bases and J by 1 base, with 7 bases left in between. The CDR3 extends over 12 amino acids. The germline gives CDR1 MGHDK, CDR2 SYGVNS. The CDR3: CASKRGNYGYTF. CDR3 nucleotide sequence: TGTGCCAGCAAGAGGGGTAACTATGGCTACACCTTC.

In this sample, this clone turned up a few times. The chain links TRBV7-8 to TRBJ1-1; TRBD1 aligns across 11 bases. This CDR3 has 17 residues. V shed 5 bases, J shed 6 bases, and the junction held 14 bases outside the gene matches. Germline CDR1 SGHVS, CDR2 FQNEAQ. CDR3 DNA: TGTGCCAGCAGCGAGGACAGGGGGCGATTAAAGAAGCCTGAAGCTTTCTTT. This sequence encodes CASSEDRGRLKKPEAFF.

V gene TRBV5-6 combines with J gene TRBJ1-4; perhaps TRBD1 as D (6 bases). The CDR3 loop spans 14 amino acids. Germline V gene lookup returns CDR1 SGHDT and CDR2 YYEEEE. Trimming pared 1 base from V and 8 bases from J, leaving 12 bases between. The CDR3 protein is CASSLSRGEEKLFF. CDR3 coding DNA: TGTGCCAGCAGCTTGAGCAGGGGCGAGGAAAAACTGTTTTTT.